Each of the 23 T cell receptor beta chains below was sequenced from the same sample in a study of T cells in Graves' hyperthyroidism and ophthalmopathy (dated by TCRdb to the late 2010s). Receptor libraries were prepared by multiplex PCR. Data came from an Illumina HiSeq 2000. The TCR beta CDR3 regions were amplified from RNA transcripts. The first round of RT-PCR for the TCR CDR3 was performed with the HTBI primer set and the Qiagen OneStep RT-PCR kit. TCRdb's own reprocessing of the public reads used fastp at Q25 and MiXCR and kept productive beta chains. Every distinct CDR3 protein forms one entry, paired with its most common genes and DNA. Present in this sample are 500,000 to 650,000 distinct CDR3 sequences, about 14% of which were seen just once. About an eighth of the sample is in the top ten clones. The sequencing input was blood. All receptors derive from a woman between 45 and 65 years old with Graves' ophthalmopathy.

This clonotype was seen a few times. The CDR3 sequence: CASSAGTGGTYGYTF. The CDR3 coding sequence is TGTGCCAGCAGCGCCGGGACAGGGGGAACCTATGGCTACACCTTC. The rearrangement links TRBV7-2 to TRBJ1-2; 11 nucleotides line up with TRBD1. Trimming at V came to 5 bases and at J to 4 bases, leaving 6 bases not matched to a gene. CDR3 size: 15 residues. CDR1 is SGHTA and CDR2 is FQGNSA in the germline V gene.

This clonotype was detected many times. The J gene is TRBJ1-6, the V gene TRBV12-3 or TRBV12-4, with D hard to call. Trimming left V 0 bases short and J 9 bases short, with 9 bases between. The CDR3 loop spans 14 amino acids. The CDR3 spells CASSLALVGSPLHF. The CDR3 DNA follows: TGTGCCAGCAGTTTAGCGCTGGTGGGTTCACCCCTCCACTTT.

This clonotype was seen repeatedly, ten times or more. The rearrangement uses TRBV28 and TRBJ2-1, with D perhaps TRBD2 (6 bases). CDR3 length: 14 amino acids. Germline assignment: CDR1 MDHEN and CDR2 SYDVKM. Trimming took off 6 bases at V and 3 bases at J, with 12 bases between the two ends. The CDR3 sequence is CASRPSAYYNEQFF. The CDR3 DNA reads as TGTGCCAGCAGGCCTAGCGCGTACTACAATGAGCAGTTCTTC.

This clonotype was found many times. The chain has TRBV18 and TRBJ1-1; tentative D call: TRBD1 (6 bases). CDR3 size: 13 residues. Per the germline V gene, CDR1 is KGHSH and CDR2 is LQKENI. V was clipped by 6 bases and J by 8 bases, with 16 bases between them. The CDR3 is CASSSQGRLEAFF. In DNA form, the CDR3 reads TGTGCCAGCTCGTCTCAGGGGAGGCTAGAAGCTTTCTTT.

The table lists this clonotype with many counts. This chain joins TRBV30 and TRBJ2-1; 8 bases align to TRBD1. The length of the CDR3 is 14 residues. Germline CDR1 is GTSNPN and CDR2 is SVGIG (reference sequence). Trimming took 4 bases from V and 5 from J; bases not matched to a gene: 7. The CDR3 here is CAWTWGTGDNEQFF. Here the CDR3 DNA reads TGTGCCTGGACCTGGGGGACAGGAGACAATGAGCAGTTCTTC.

This clonotype was seen a handful of times. The chain combines TRBV19 with TRBJ2-4; D possibly corresponds to TRBD2 (7 bases). The CDR3 sequence is 13 residues long. The V gene's germline CDR1 is LNHDA and CDR2 SQIVND (reference sequence). Trimming stripped 6 bases from V and 6 bases from J, with 12 bases between. In DNA form, the CDR3 reads TGTGCCAGTAGGCTGGGGGGGCGAAACATTCAGTACTTC. Translating it yields CASRLGGRNIQYF.

This clonotype was observed at least ten times. The chain joins TRBV18 to TRBJ2-1; 16 nucleotides align to TRBD2. This CDR3 has 19 amino acids. Per the germline V gene, CDR1 is KGHSH and CDR2 is LQKENI. V was pared by 3 bases and J by 8 bases, with 13 bases of the junction left unmatched. The CDR3 sequence is CASSPLPGLAGGGPDEQFF. Here the CDR3 DNA reads TGTGCCAGCTCACCTTTACCGGGACTAGCGGGAGGGGGGCCGGATGAGCAGTTCTTC.

This clonotype was picked up a small number of times. The CDR3 reads CASSPAPGTTGYQPQHF. As DNA, the CDR3 is TGCGCCAGCAGCCCTGCACCCGGGACCACAGGGTATCAGCCCCAGCATTTT. The chain carries TRBV4-1 and TRBJ1-5, with a tentative D call TRBD1 (6 bases). This CDR3 is built from 17 residues. V lost 4 bases and J 5 bases, leaving 21 bases between the germline ends. The germline CDR1 and CDR2 sequences are MGHRA and YSYEKL.

V is TRBV25-1 and J is TRBJ1-4; 7 nucleotides agree with TRBD1. Germline V gives CDR1 MGHDK, CDR2 SYGVNS. The CDR3 sequence is 16 residues long. V was pared by 6 bases and J by 5 bases, with 12 bases of the junction left unmatched. The CDR3 coding sequence is TGTGCCAGCAGCCCCCCCCCCGGGACAGAGAATGAAAAACTGTTTTTT. This translates into CASSPPPGTENEKLFF.

This clonotype has a handful of counts. This chain uses TRBV4-1 with TRBJ2-4; D call uncertain. Germline V gene lookup returns CDR1 MGHRA and CDR2 YSYEKL. This CDR3 contains 19 residues. V gave up 0 bases and J gave up 0 bases, with 18 bases separating them. The CDR3 nucleotides are TGCGCCAGCAGCCAAGATCCTGGACCGGGCAGACTAGCCAAAAACATTCAGTACTTC. Its protein product is CASSQDPGPGRLAKNIQYF.

This clonotype was recorded a few times. CDR3 in amino acids: CASSPQGAGELFF. CDR3 in DNA: TGTGCCAGCAGTCCCCAGGGCGCCGGGGAGCTGTTTTTT. The chain employs TRBV7-3 and TRBJ2-2; D is possibly TRBD1 (5 bases). Deletions cut 6 bases from V and 6 bases from J, with 11 bases between. Germline CDR1 reads SGHTA; CDR2 reads FQGTGA. The CDR3 is made up of 13 amino acids.

The genes are TRBV12-3 or TRBV12-4 and TRBJ2-7; maybe TRBD1 (6 bases). The CDR3 has 13 residues. Between the trimmed V and J ends, which lost 5 bases and 7 bases, there was a span of 15 bases. CDR3 sequence (DNA): TGTGCCAGCAGTCTCGAGCAGAGGGGGGAGCAGTACTTC. Its translation is CASSLEQRGEQYF.

The chain has TRBV7-9 and TRBJ1-2; 9 bases line up with TRBD1. There are 15 residues in the CDR3. J lost 5 bases, V lost 5 bases, and 9 bases had no gene match. Looked up from germline, CDR1 is SEHNR and CDR2 is FQNEAQ (reference sequence). The DNA for the CDR3 is TGTGCCAGCAGCCCCCGGACAGGGGATGTTTATGGCTACACCTTC. As protein: CASSPRTGDVYGYTF.

A few counts support this clonotype. The chain employs TRBV20-1 and TRBJ1-5, with TRBD1 identical over 12 bases. J lost 3 bases, V lost 6 bases, and 0 bases had no gene match. The V gene's germline CDR1 is DFQATT and CDR2 SNEGSKA (reference sequence). CDR3 length: 13 amino acids. CDR3 protein: CSAGQGANQPQHF. The CDR3 nucleotides are TGCAGTGCGGGACAGGGGGCCAATCAGCCCCAGCATTTT.

The CDR3 nucleotides are TGTGCCAGCAGCTTTCAGGTCTATAATTCACCCCTCCACTTT. Translation gives CASSFQVYNSPLHF. The genes are TRBV7-2 and TRBJ1-6; no clear D gene. CDR3 length: 14 amino acids. Germline CDR1 reads SGHTA; CDR2 reads FQGNSA. V lost 3 bases and J lost 3, with 6 bases in between.

This clonotype turned up a few times. The rearrangement joins TRBV6-1 to TRBJ1-5; D ambiguous. The CDR3 spans 15 residues. Germline CDR1 reads MNHNS; CDR2 reads SASEGT. Trimming removed 2 bases at V and 3 bases at J, with 11 bases between. The CDR3 here is CASSEFTANNQPQHF. CDR3 coding DNA: TGTGCCAGCAGTGAATTTACAGCGAACAATCAGCCCCAGCATTTT.

This clonotype was observed many times. Relative to the germline gene, one junction end is altered; a read error may explain this. The J gene is TRBJ1-5, the V gene TRBV6-2 or TRBV6-3; the D is unclear. The V gene's germline CDR1 is MNHEY and CDR2 SVGEGT. The CDR3 is made up of 12 amino acids. The CDR3 here is CASSSRDQPQHF. The CDR3 nucleotides are TGTGCCAGCAGTTCCCGAGATCAGCCCCAGCACTTT.

This clonotype was detected many times. This chain links TRBV27 with TRBJ2-3, with 10 bases that match TRBD2. Germline trimming cut 5 bases from V and 2 bases from J; bases unmatched to any gene: 7. The CDR3 is made up of 16 amino acids. Germline-derived CDR1 and CDR2 are MNHEY and SMNVEV (reference sequence). The CDR3 nucleotides are TGTGCCAGCAGTCCCCGACTAGCGGGTTCCACAGATACGCAGTATTTT. It translates to CASSPRLAGSTDTQYF.

This clonotype was counted many times. The chain carries TRBV7-2 and TRBJ2-7; 8 bases line up with TRBD2. The length of the CDR3 is 15 residues. V lost 5 bases, J lost 0 bases, and 6 bases stayed unmatched. Germline CDR1 reads SGHTA; CDR2 reads FQGNSA. The CDR3 coding sequence is TGTGCCAGCAGCCTCCGGGGGGGGGACTCCTACGAGCAGTACTTC. This translates into CASSLRGGDSYEQYF.

This clonotype was recorded at least ten times. The chain combines TRBV6-1 with TRBJ1-5, with D uncertain. V lost 6 bases and J 4 bases, leaving 16 bases between the germline ends. The CDR3 is 15 amino acids. Germline CDR1 and CDR2: MNHNS and SASEGT. This chain's CDR3 is CASRGLHGGNQPQHF. The CDR3 DNA reads as TGTGCCAGCAGGGGATTACACGGAGGGAATCAGCCCCAGCATTTT.

J is TRBJ1-2 and V is TRBV6-1; D is unclear. Between the trimmed V and J ends, which lost 6 bases and 4 bases, there was a span of 18 bases. The CDR3 is 15 residues long. The germline V gene encodes CDR1 MNHNS and CDR2 SASEGT. CDR3 in amino acids: CASRPHPGPSYGYTF. DNA for the CDR3: TGTGCCAGCAGACCCCATCCGGGCCCCTCCTATGGCTACACCTTC.

V and J are TRBV5-1 and TRBJ2-7; D is undetermined. Looked up from germline, CDR1 is SGHRS and CDR2 is YFSETQ. V gave up 5 bases and J gave up 3 bases, with 15 bases separating them. This CDR3 is built from 14 residues. The CDR3 region is CASRGWGYDYEQYF. The CDR3 DNA follows: TGCGCCAGCAGGGGATGGGGATATGACTACGAGCAGTACTTC.

This clonotype was detected many times. The chain is built from TRBV6-1 and TRBJ2-7; D perhaps matches TRBD1 (6 bases). V was cut by 4 bases and J by 2 bases, with 9 bases left in between. Germline V gene data show CDR1 as MNHNS and CDR2 as SASEGT. The CDR3 is made up of 13 amino acids. The CDR3 DNA is TGTGCCAGCAGTGCGAGGGACACCTACGAGCAGTACTTC. The encoded protein is CASSARDTYEQYF.